The 7 T cell receptor beta chains listed next were all sequenced from one sample in a study of T cells in narcolepsy. Generated by immunoSEQ multiplex PCR, the TCRdb table keeps only in-frame clones and is missing some. Altogether tens of thousands of clones are present, roughly four fifths being singletons, with the ten largest covering 0.5% to 0.85%. The specimen sequenced was memory (CD45RA-) CD4+ T cells from blood. The source of these receptors is a human donor in good health.

The chain couples TRBV4-3 to TRBJ2-3; D is uncertain. Germline V gives CDR1 LGHNA, CDR2 YSLEER. V was trimmed by 3 bases and J by 8 bases, leaving 12 bases between them. The CDR3 extends over 13 amino acids. CDR3 sequence reads: CASSQVRAGTQYF. The CDR3 DNA is TGCGCCAGCAGCCAGGTTAGGGCAGGTACGCAGTATTTT.

The rearrangement uses TRBV2 and TRBJ2-5; D is undetermined. Germline values: CDR1 SNHLY, CDR2 FYNNEI. The CDR3 runs to 12 residues. Trimming pared 4 bases from V and 2 bases from J, leaving 5 bases between. The chain's CDR3 is CASSGGQETQYF. CDR3 bases: TGTGCCAGCAGTGGGGGACAAGAGACCCAGTACTTC.

The rearrangement uses TRBV5-1 and TRBJ2-7, with 7 bases aligning to TRBD1. The CDR3 is 14 residues long. The germline V gene encodes CDR1 SGHRS and CDR2 YFSETQ. Germline trimming cut 1 base from V and 7 bases from J; bases unmatched to any gene: 8. The CDR3 region has the DNA TGCGCCAGCAGCTTGATCGTCAGGGGGTCGGAGCAGTACTTC. It is translated as CASSLIVRGSEQYF.

J is TRBJ2-7 and V is TRBV6-6; 8 positions agree with TRBD1. Unmatched junction bases numbered 8, after V lost 8 bases and J lost 2 bases. The CDR3 is 14 amino acids. Looked up from germline, CDR1 is MNHNY and CDR2 is SVGAGI (reference sequence). Written as DNA, the CDR3 is TGTGCCAGCGGACGGACAGGGCTTACCTACGAGCAGTACTTC. Amino acid sequence: CASGRTGLTYEQYF.

The chain couples TRBV5-1 to TRBJ2-7; weak D call: TRBD2 (6 bases). Trimming left V 0 bases short and J 1 base short, with 11 bases between. The CDR3 extends over 15 amino acids. Germline-derived CDR1 and CDR2 are SGHRS and YFSETQ. The chain's CDR3 is CASSLAGGASYEQYF. CDR3 bases: TGCGCCAGCAGCTTGGCCGGGGGAGCGTCCTACGAGCAGTACTTC.

This clone was seen only a few times. This chain connects TRBV7-9 to TRBJ2-2; D may be TRBD1 (5 bases). Per the germline V gene, CDR1 is SEHNR and CDR2 is FQNEAQ (reference sequence). With 2 bases removed from V and 6 bases from J, the gap between germline ends came to 13 bases. The CDR3 runs 15 residues. The CDR3 reads CASSLLRVGAGELFF. The CDR3 DNA sequence: TGTGCCAGCAGCTTACTCAGGGTCGGAGCCGGGGAGCTGTTTTTT.

V is TRBV2 and J is TRBJ1-1; 9 bases line up with TRBD1. After removal of 1 base from V and 8 bases from J, the junction contained 8 bases not matched to a gene. CDR3 size: 15 residues. Germline V gene lookup returns CDR1 SNHLY and CDR2 FYNNEI. The CDR3, as DNA: TGTGCCAGCAGTGAAGTTGGACAGGGGTCGGCAGAAGCTTTCTTT. This codes for CASSEVGQGSAEAFF. The full variable domain, with the rest looked up from reference TRBV2 and TRBJ1-1, is EPEVTQTPSHQVTQMGQEVILRCVPISNHLYFYWYRQILGQKVEFLVSFYNNEISEKSEIFDDQFSVERPDGSNFTLKIRSTKLEDSAMYFCASSEVGQGSAEAFFGQGTRLTVV.